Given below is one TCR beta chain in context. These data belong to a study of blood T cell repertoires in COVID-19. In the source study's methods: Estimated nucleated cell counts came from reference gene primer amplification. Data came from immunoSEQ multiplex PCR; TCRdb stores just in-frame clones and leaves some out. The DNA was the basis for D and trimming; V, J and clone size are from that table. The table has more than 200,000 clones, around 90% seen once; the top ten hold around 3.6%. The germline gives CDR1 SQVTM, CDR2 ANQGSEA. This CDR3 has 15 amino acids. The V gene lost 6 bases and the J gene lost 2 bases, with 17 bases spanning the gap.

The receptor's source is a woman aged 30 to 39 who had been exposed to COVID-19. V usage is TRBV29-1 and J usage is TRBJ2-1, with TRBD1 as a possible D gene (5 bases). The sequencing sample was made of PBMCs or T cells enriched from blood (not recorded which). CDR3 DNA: TGCAGCGTCCCCGAGAGCAGGGTAACCTACAATGAGCAGTTCTTC. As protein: CSVPESRVTYNEQFF.